Listed below are T cell receptor beta chains from one sample, sequenced in a study of post-analysis software for immune sequencing data. In TCRdb, the PCR reads were re-called with MiXCR into one record per CDR3 protein. The sample gives 380,000 or so distinct CDR3 sequences, around a third of which show up once; around 15% is in the top ten. Input material: blood. The receptor source for this set is a girl aged 5-17 years with multiple sclerosis. Both conserved end residues are part of each CDR3. Each record gives: J gene, CDR3 length, clone size, D gene, V gene, CDR3 protein, CDR3 DNA. A D gene is named only where the DNA matches it firmly. Clone size is given for some rows only: seen once, a few or many times, or a class if the clone is expanded.

J: TRBJ1-2; length: 14; size: few; D: NA; V: TRBV5-5; CDR3: CASSFGPSNYGYTF; DNA: TGTGCCAGCAGCTTCGGACCGTCGAACTATGGCTACACCTTC
J: TRBJ1-5; length: 16; size: NA; D: NA; V: TRBV20-1; CDR3: CSARDLRGSGNQPQHF; DNA: TGCAGTGCTAGAGATCTCCGGGGGTCTGGCAATCAGCCCCAGCATTTT
J: TRBJ2-6; length: 17; size: few; D: NA; V: TRBV29-1; CDR3: CSVERWQTSSGANVLTF; DNA: TGCAGCGTTGAAAGGTGGCAGACAAGCTCTGGGGCCAACGTCCTGACTTTC
J: TRBJ2-7; length: 14; size: few; D: TRBD1; V: TRBV25-1; CDR3: CASSAGQGNHEQYF; DNA: TGTGCCAGCAGCGCGGGACAGGGTAATCACGAGCAGTACTTC
J: TRBJ2-1; length: 15; size: once; D: NA; V: TRBV7-8; CDR3: CASSLDEVLGNEQFF; DNA: TGTGCCAGCAGCTTAGACGAGGTCCTGGGAAATGAGCAGTTCTTC
J: TRBJ2-5; length: 14; size: few; D: NA; V: TRBV6-5; CDR3: CASSYRGGGETQYF; DNA: TGTGCCAGCAGTTACAGGGGAGGAGGAGAGACCCAGTACTTC
J: TRBJ2-2; length: 18; size: few; D: TRBD2; V: TRBV12-3/TRBV12-4; CDR3: CASSPSGLAGMGTGELFF; DNA: TGTGCCAGCAGTCCTTCGGGACTAGCGGGGATGGGGACCGGGGAGCTGTTTTTT
J: TRBJ2-5; length: 17; size: many; D: TRBD2; V: TRBV4-2; CDR3: CASSQDTGRGGKETQYF; DNA: TGTGCCAGCAGCCAAGATACGGGGCGGGGGGGCAAAGAGACCCAGTACTTC
J: TRBJ2-7; length: 16; size: NA; D: NA; V: TRBV9; CDR3: CASSVSAGAGMHEQYF; DNA: TGTGCCAGCAGCGTAAGTGCCGGGGCAGGGATGCACGAGCAGTACTTC
J: TRBJ2-7; length: 12; size: many; D: NA; V: TRBV6-4; CDR3: CASSVVGYEQYF; DNA: TGTGCCAGCAGTGTTGTGGGGTACGAGCAGTACTTC
J: TRBJ2-3; length: 16; size: NA; D: NA; V: TRBV5-6; CDR3: CASSLTVNPSTDTQYF; DNA: TGTGCCAGCAGCTTAACAGTAAACCCTAGCACAGATACGCAGTATTTT